This T cell receptor beta chain derives from a study of siplizumab effects on memory and regulatory T cells. Study results and caveats: In siplizumab conditions, mappable alloreactive CD4+ clones averaged about 63% Treg-derived, against about 27% in controls.

This clone has just one count. Its target is unknown. This table comes from immunoSEQ multiplex PCR, and its TCRdb copy is limited to in-frame clones, with some not included. The table shows about 110,000 clones, with about 93% occurring only once. CDR3 length: 15 amino acids. What was sequenced was CD4+ T cells sorted from blood. This chain joins TRBV21-1 and TRBJ2-3; the tabulated D call, TRBD2, remains unverified against the DNA. TRBV21-1 is a pseudogene locus. This receptor was identified in a human donor in good health. This chain's CDR3 is CASSDKAGRTDTQYF. DNA of the CDR3: TGTGCCAGCAGCGACAAAGCGGGCCGCACAGATACGCAGTATTTT.